The 14 T cell receptor beta chains listed next were all sequenced from one sample in a study of cytomegalovirus exposure and HLA in healthy donors. The PCR made use of 60 Vbeta and 13 Jbeta primers. Some clones are missing from TCRdb's copy, which holds only in-frame ones; the method was immunoSEQ multiplex PCR. The specimen's table records about 53,000 clones. The sample consisted of PBMCs. All receptors derive from a man in his late teens or twenties in good health and CMV-seropositive.

The J gene is TRBJ2-6, the V gene TRBV30; D is possibly TRBD2 (7 bases). Trimming removed 2 bases from V and 8 bases from J, with 19 bases in between. Germline V gives CDR1 GTSNPN, CDR2 SVGIG (reference sequence). CDR3 length equals 16 residues. The DNA of the CDR3 is TGTGCCTGGAGTCGAGGGGGGGGCGCATCCTCCAACGTCCTGACTTTC. It yields the protein CAWSRGGGASSNVLTF.

This chain uses TRBV30 with TRBJ2-1; 11 nucleotides agree with TRBD2. V lost 0 bases and J lost 14; bases outside the gene matches: 3. The CDR3 extends over 12 amino acids. From germline, CDR1 is GTSNPN and CDR2 SVGIG (reference sequence). In DNA, the CDR3 is TGTGCCTGGAGTGTACAGACTAGCGGGGAGTTCTTC. This encodes CAWSVQTSGEFF.

This chain uses TRBV30 with TRBJ1-3, with D tentatively TRBD1 (5 bases). The germline gives CDR1 GTSNPN, CDR2 SVGIG (reference sequence). This CDR3 has 16 residues. V lost 5 bases and J 4 bases, leaving 21 bases between the germline ends. The CDR3: CAWANEAGWSGNTIYF. The CDR3 nucleotides are TGTGCCTGGGCTAACGAGGCAGGGTGGTCGGGAAACACCATATATTTT.

The chain combines TRBV7-7 with TRBJ2-4, with TRBD2 identical over 7 bases. Germline CDR1 and CDR2: SSHAT and FNYEAQ (reference sequence). This CDR3 comprises 18 residues. J was trimmed by 0 bases and V by 3 bases; bases with no gene match: 11. The CDR3 DNA sequence: TGTGCCAGCAGCTTCCGGGACTATTGTATAATAGCCAAAAACATTCAGTACTTC. Residues: CASSFRDYCIIAKNIQYF.

The rearrangement uses TRBV7-6 and TRBJ2-7; unclear D gene. Germline CDR1 reads SGHVS; CDR2 reads FNYEAQ. The CDR3 is 15 amino acids. The germline V and J ends were trimmed by 0 bases and 2 bases, with 11 bases remaining between them. CDR3 coding DNA: TGTGCCAGCAGCTTAGCATCTAGTCCGGCCTACGAGCAGTACTTC. Translated: CASSLASSPAYEQYF.

This rearrangement joins TRBV25-1 to TRBJ1-5; possibly TRBD1 for D (6 bases). CDR3 length: 15 residues. Trimming left V 4 bases short and J 0 bases short, with 10 bases between. Germline lookup yields CDR1 MGHDK and CDR2 SYGVNS. CDR3 in amino acids: CASSATGYSNQPQHF. CDR3 nucleotide sequence: TGTGCCAGCAGTGCGACAGGCTATAGCAATCAGCCCCAGCATTTT.

The J gene is TRBJ1-5, the V gene TRBV6-1, with a possible D match to TRBD1 (5 bases). The length of the CDR3 is 11 residues. V lost 2 bases, J lost 9 bases, and 5 bases lay in between. Germline V lookup: CDR1 MNHNS, CDR2 SASEGT. Written as DNA, the CDR3 is TGTGCCAGCAGTGAAAGGGGGCCCCAGCATTTT. This codes for CASSERGPQHF.

The genes are TRBV30 and TRBJ2-3; 11 bases are a match to TRBD2. Germline CDR1 is GTSNPN and CDR2 is SVGIG (reference sequence). The CDR3 is made up of 14 amino acids. Losses at the gene ends were 3 bases for V and 5 bases for J; bases not matched to a gene: 4. This chain's CDR3 is CAWRLAGVGDTQYF. In DNA, the CDR3 is TGTGCCTGGAGACTAGCGGGAGTAGGAGATACGCAGTATTTT.

The chain is built from TRBV6-4 and TRBJ2-3; 10 bases map to TRBD2. V was pared by 0 bases and J by 6 bases, with 6 bases of the junction left unmatched. CDR3 length equals 16 residues. CDR1 MRHNA and CDR2 SNTAGT come from the germline V gene. This chain's CDR3 is CASSDSRLAGADTQYF. CDR3 DNA: TGTGCCAGCAGTGACTCACGCCTAGCGGGAGCCGATACGCAGTATTTT.

The J gene is TRBJ1-4, the V gene TRBV25-1; D is undetermined. The ends were cut back, 2 bases at V and 7 bases at J, with 14 bases in the middle. Germline values: CDR1 MGHDK, CDR2 SYGVNS. The CDR3 spans 15 residues. The CDR3 coding sequence is TGTGCCAGCAGTGAAACTTCCGGACTGATTGAAAAACTGTTTTTT. It yields the protein CASSETSGLIEKLFF.

The V call is TRBV6-5, the J call TRBJ2-3, with 8 positions matching TRBD1. Looked up from germline, CDR1 is MNHEY and CDR2 is SVGAGI. The V segment lost 0 bases and the J segment 0 bases; nucleotides outside the gene matches: 2. CDR3 length: 16 residues. CDR3 in DNA: TGTGCCAGCAGTTACTCGAGACAGGGGAGCACAGATACGCAGTATTTT. Translating gives CASSYSRQGSTDTQYF.

The J gene is TRBJ2-1, the V gene TRBV18; tentatively, D is TRBD1 (5 bases). Germline V gene sequence: CDR1 KGHSH, CDR2 LQKENI. V lost 6 bases and J 4 bases, leaving 28 bases between the germline ends. The CDR3 is 19 residues long. The CDR3 loop reads CASSAPRNSRVEEYNEQFF. In DNA, the CDR3 is TGTGCCAGCTCCGCCCCAAGAAACTCCAGGGTTGAGGAGTACAATGAGCAGTTCTTC.

The J gene is TRBJ1-1, the V gene TRBV4-1, with D perhaps TRBD1 (5 bases). The CDR3 contains 15 residues. Germline CDR1 and CDR2: MGHRA and YSYEKL. Trimming shortened V by 5 bases and J by 1 base, and 14 bases separated the two germline ends. CDR3 sequence reads: CASSYPGHANTEAFF. The CDR3 DNA is TGCGCCAGCAGCTACCCCGGACACGCGAACACTGAAGCTTTCTTT.

V gene TRBV7-8 combines with J gene TRBJ2-7; 9 nucleotides align to TRBD1. V was pared by 5 bases and J by 5 bases, with 7 bases of the junction left unmatched. This CDR3 region has 14 residues. Germline V lookup: CDR1 SGHVS, CDR2 FQNEAQ. The CDR3 sequence is CASSNRDRVNEQYF. The CDR3 DNA is TGTGCCAGCAGCAACCGGGACAGGGTTAACGAGCAGTACTTC. Full variable domain (outside the CDR3, taken from reference TRBV7-8 and TRBJ2-7): GAGVSQSPRYKVAKRGQDVALRCDPISGHVSLFWYQQALGQGPEFLTYFQNEAQLDKSGLPSDRFFAERPEGSVSTLKIQRTQQEDSAVYLCASSNRDRVNEQYFGPGTRLTVT.